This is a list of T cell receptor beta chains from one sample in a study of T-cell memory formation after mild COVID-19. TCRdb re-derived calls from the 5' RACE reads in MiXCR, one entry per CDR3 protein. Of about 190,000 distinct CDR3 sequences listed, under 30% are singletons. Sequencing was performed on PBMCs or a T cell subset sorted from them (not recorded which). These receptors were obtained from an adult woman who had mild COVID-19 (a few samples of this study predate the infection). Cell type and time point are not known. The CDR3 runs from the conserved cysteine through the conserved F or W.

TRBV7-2,CASSLGTSRETQYF
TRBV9,CASSGRTGNSEAFF
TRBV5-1,CASSVGQVNTEAFF
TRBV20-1,CSARARDEGRDTQYF
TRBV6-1,CASVTSGSSYEQYF
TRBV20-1,CSARGPGHRESPLANEQFF
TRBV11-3,CASSRRQNTEAFF
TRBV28,CASSRRSSYNEQFF
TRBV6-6,CASRTLGGRNIQYF
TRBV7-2,CASSVHRDLSYEQYF
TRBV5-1,CASSLAGDLAYSTEAFF
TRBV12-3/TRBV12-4,CASGDSPTGELFF
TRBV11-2,CASSQGFETQYF
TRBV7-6,CASSPTGGAGYGYTF
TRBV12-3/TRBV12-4,CASIPGGFSYNEQFF
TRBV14,CASSLRRGSGTNEKLFF
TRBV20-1,CSARAPLAVSYNEQFF
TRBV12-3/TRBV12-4,CASSLAFVGQSGELFF
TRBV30,CAWSVLGGVGSPLHF
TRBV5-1,CASSRGDVNTEAFF
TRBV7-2,CASTGSYEQYF
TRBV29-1,CSVEGAVDTQYF
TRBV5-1,CASSLGQGTSNYGYTF
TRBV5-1,CASSLSLEGEQYF
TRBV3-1,CASSPDGGTADTQYF
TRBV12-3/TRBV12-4,CASSFQDQETQYF
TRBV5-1,CASSTGAALSTEAFF
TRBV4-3,CASTKQGVEDTQYF
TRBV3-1,CASSQLGYTGELFF
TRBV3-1,CASSRALGQRQYNEQFF
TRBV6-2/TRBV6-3,CASSLSTGAGELFF
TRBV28,CASRGTMPYNEQFF
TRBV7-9,CASSPIDEYNEQFF
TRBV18,CASSPQRQETQYF
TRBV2,CASKGTTDTQYF
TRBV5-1,CASSSGSGTGDTF
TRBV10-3,CAISEFQRTVRSEQYF
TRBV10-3,CAISETLPDVQETQYF
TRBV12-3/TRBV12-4,CASSSPLAGGGHTQYF
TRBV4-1,CASSQVAGTSSADEQFF
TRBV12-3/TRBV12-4,CASSPPGQAYGYTF
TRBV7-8,CASSTRQGSNEQFF
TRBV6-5,CASRPGRTDTQYF
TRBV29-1,CSVLGQALSNEQFF
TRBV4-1,CASSQVPGQGVDGYTF
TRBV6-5,CASSYITGIETQYF
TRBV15,CATSTLAAGAWETQYF
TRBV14,CASSQDSGFPAHGYTF
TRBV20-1,CSARKGLPSYEQYF
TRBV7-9,CASSLADGTTYNEQFF
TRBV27,CASSLWGSGGYEQYF
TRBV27,CASSRATGGGNTIYF
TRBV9,CASSVVSGTGELFF